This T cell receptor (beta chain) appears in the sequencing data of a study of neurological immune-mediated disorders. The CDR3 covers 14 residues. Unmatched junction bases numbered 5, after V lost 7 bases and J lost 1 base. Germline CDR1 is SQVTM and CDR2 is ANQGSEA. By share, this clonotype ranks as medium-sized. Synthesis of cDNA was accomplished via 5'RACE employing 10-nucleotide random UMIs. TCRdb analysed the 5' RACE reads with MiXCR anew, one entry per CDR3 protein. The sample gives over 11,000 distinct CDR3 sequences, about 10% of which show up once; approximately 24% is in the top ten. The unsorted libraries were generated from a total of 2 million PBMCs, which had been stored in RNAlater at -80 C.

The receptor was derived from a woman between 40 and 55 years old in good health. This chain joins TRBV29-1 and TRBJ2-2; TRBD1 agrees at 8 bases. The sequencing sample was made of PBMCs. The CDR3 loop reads CSGQGQGNTGELFF. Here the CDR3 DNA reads TGCAGCGGTCAAGGACAGGGGAACACCGGGGAGCTGTTTTTT.